Following are 30 T cell receptor beta chains from one sample sequenced in a study of blood T cell repertoires in COVID-19. TCRdb keeps only in-frame clones here, not all; method: immunoSEQ multiplex PCR. The table lists fewer than 40,000 clones, around nine tenths of them singletons. The sample was peripheral blood. Source of these receptors: a woman of 80 years or more with active or convalescent COVID-19.

V is TRBV4-1 and J is TRBJ1-2, with D possibly matching TRBD1 (5 bases). CDR1 is MGHRA, CDR2 YSYEKL, per germline. The CDR3 covers 14 residues. V shed 0 bases and J shed 4 bases, with 9 bases lying between them. The CDR3 reads CASSQESGFYGYTF. CDR3 nucleotides: TGCGCCAGCAGCCAAGAGTCAGGGTTCTATGGCTACACCTTC.

A few counts support this clone. This chain joins TRBV5-1 and TRBJ2-7; D is possibly TRBD2 (6 bases). The V gene lost 4 bases and the J gene lost 0 bases, with 14 bases spanning the gap. CDR3 length: 15 amino acids. CDR1 and CDR2 from the germline V gene are SGHRS and YFSETQ. The CDR3 coding sequence is TGCGCCAGCAGCCCCCGGGACGGGAGCTCCTACGAGCAGTACTTC. It yields the protein CASSPRDGSSYEQYF.

The rearrangement uses TRBV5-1 and TRBJ2-3; weak D call: TRBD2 (6 bases). The CDR3 contains 15 residues. Germline V gives CDR1 SGHRS, CDR2 YFSETQ. V dropped 0 bases and J dropped 2 bases, with 10 bases sitting between them. The CDR3 coding sequence is TGCGCCAGCAGCTTGGAGGCGGGGAACACAGATACGCAGTATTTT. This translates into CASSLEAGNTDTQYF.

This clone was counted between two and nine times. This sequence joins TRBV7-9 and TRBJ2-7; a weak D match, TRBD2 (6 bases). CDR1 is SEHNR and CDR2 is FQNEAQ in the germline V gene (reference sequence). V lost 2 bases and J lost 7, with 12 bases in between. The CDR3 is 13 amino acids. The CDR3 region is CASSLKAEGEQYF. DNA of the CDR3: TGTGCCAGCAGCTTAAAGGCGGAGGGGGAGCAGTACTTC.

The chain has TRBV28 and TRBJ1-2, with TRBD1 as a possible D gene (5 bases). The CDR3 runs to 16 residues. Germline values: CDR1 MDHEN, CDR2 SYDVKM. V gave up 4 bases and J gave up 4 bases, with 19 bases separating them. The CDR3: CASSSSVSGSGYGYTF. In nucleotides, the CDR3 is TGTGCCAGCAGTTCGTCGGTCTCAGGGTCCGGCTATGGCTACACCTTC.

The J gene is TRBJ1-5, the V gene TRBV5-1; the D gene is possibly TRBD1 (5 bases). Germline V gene lookup returns CDR1 SGHRS and CDR2 YFSETQ. Deletions cut 0 bases from V and 3 bases from J, with 13 bases between. CDR3 length equals 16 residues. The CDR3 nucleotides read TGCGCCAGCAGCTTGGAGCCAGGGCTTATCAATCAGCCCCAGCATTTT. Its protein product is CASSLEPGLINQPQHF.

The chain carries TRBV12-5 and TRBJ1-1; 7 bases are a match to TRBD1. The CDR3 has 13 residues. J lost 11 bases, V lost 3 bases, and 9 bases had no gene match. Germline V gives CDR1 LGHNT, CDR2 FRNRAP. CDR3 sequence: CASGLTGDRSAFF. For the CDR3, the DNA is TGTGCTAGTGGTTTAACAGGGGATCGGAGCGCTTTCTTT.

This chain connects TRBV19 to TRBJ2-5, with TRBD1 matching 8 bases. This CDR3 has 15 amino acids. Looked up from germline, CDR1 is LNHDA and CDR2 is SQIVND (reference sequence). J gave up 6 bases and V 4 bases, and 10 bases lay outside the gene matches. The CDR3 bases are TGTGCCAGTAGTAGGGAAACTCGACAGGGGAAGACCCAGTACTTC. Translation gives CASSRETRQGKTQYF. Filled out from reference TRBV19 and TRBJ2-5, the complete variable domain reads DGGITQSPKYLFRKEGQNVTLSCEQNLNHDAMYWYRQDPGQGLRLIYYSQIVNDFQKGDIAEGYSVSREKKESFPLTVTSAQKNPTAFYLCASSRETRQGKTQYFGPGTRLLVL.

The rearrangement joins TRBV28 to TRBJ2-7; 7 positions agree with TRBD1. CDR3 length: 15 amino acids. Trimming took 4 bases from V and 3 from J; bases not matched to a gene: 9. Germline values: CDR1 MDHEN, CDR2 SYDVKM. CDR3 nucleotide sequence: TGTGCCAGCAGTTCACAGGGGAAAAATAGCTACGAGCAGTACTTC. This encodes CASSSQGKNSYEQYF.

The chain has TRBV5-1 and TRBJ1-6; D gene ambiguous. Trimming pared 3 bases from V and 9 bases from J, leaving 13 bases between. Germline V gene data show CDR1 as SGHRS and CDR2 as YFSETQ. This CDR3 has 14 residues. The CDR3, as DNA: TGCGCCAGCAGCTCCCCGGCCCCAGGTTCACCCCTCCACTTT. Its translation: CASSSPAPGSPLHF.

The chain recombines TRBV29-1 with TRBJ1-2; tentative D call: TRBD1 (5 bases). CDR3 length: 12 residues. Per the germline V gene, CDR1 is SQVTM and CDR2 is ANQGSEA. Trimming removed 7 bases from V and 1 base from J, with 10 bases in between. The CDR3 protein is CSESDSNYGYTF. CDR3 coding DNA: TGCAGCGAGAGCGACAGTAACTATGGCTACACCTTC.

This chain's CDR3 is CASSIAGKQETQYF. The CDR3 DNA is TGCGCCAGCAGCATAGCGGGGAAGCAAGAGACCCAGTACTTC. The chain uses TRBV5-1 and TRBJ2-5; 8 bases fit TRBD2. CDR1 SGHRS and CDR2 YFSETQ come from the germline V gene. The CDR3 length is 14 residues. V dropped 4 bases and J dropped 2; count of bases not matched to a gene: 4.

The rearrangement links TRBV27 to TRBJ1-1; D is possibly TRBD1 (5 bases). The V and J ends lost 5 bases and 1 base respectively, with 17 bases between them. Per germline, CDR1 MNHEY and CDR2 SMNVEV (reference sequence). The CDR3 is 16 residues long. Written as DNA, the CDR3 is TGTGCCAGCAGTCGGCAGGGTGGGGAACGGAACACTGAAGCTTTCTTT. The encoded protein is CASSRQGGERNTEAFF.

The chain has TRBV5-4 and TRBJ2-3; TRBD2 agrees at 10 bases. This CDR3 region has 18 residues. With 0 bases clipped from V and 2 bases from J, the junction kept 9 bases outside the gene matches. The germline CDR1 and CDR2 sequences are SGHNT and YYREEE (reference sequence). For the CDR3, the DNA is TGTGCCAGCAGCTTGGCCCTTTCTAGCGGGGGAAACACAGATACGCAGTATTTT. Encoded protein: CASSLALSSGGNTDTQYF.

V is TRBV6-5 and J is TRBJ2-2, with 8 nucleotides matching TRBD1. The CDR3 length is 13 residues. From germline, CDR1 is MNHEY and CDR2 SVGAGI. With 6 bases clipped from V and 3 bases from J, the junction kept 0 bases outside the gene matches. This chain's CDR3 is CASRTGDTGELFF. CDR3 in DNA: TGTGCCAGCAGGACAGGGGACACCGGGGAGCTGTTTTTT.

The genes are TRBV7-8 and TRBJ2-7, with 7 bases matching TRBD1. The V gene's germline CDR1 is SGHVS and CDR2 FQNEAQ. CDR3 length: 14 amino acids. V trimming: 5 bases; J trimming: 5 bases; junction bases outside the gene matches: 9. CDR3 nucleotides: TGTGCCAGCAGCCGTACAGGGGTAGAAAACGAGCAGTACTTC. Its translation: CASSRTGVENEQYF.

The J gene is TRBJ2-3, the V gene TRBV19; maybe TRBD2 (6 bases). V shed 5 bases and J shed 1 base, with 19 bases lying between them. CDR3 length: 17 residues. The germline CDR1 and CDR2 sequences are LNHDA and SQIVND (reference sequence). As DNA, the CDR3 is TGTGCCAGTAGTTTAGGGTATCGCGGGGTGCGCACAGATACGCAGTATTTT. Protein sequence: CASSLGYRGVRTDTQYF.

The chain links TRBV5-1 to TRBJ1-4, with D unresolved. Germline V gene lookup returns CDR1 SGHRS and CDR2 YFSETQ. Trimming removed 4 bases from V and 5 bases from J, with 9 bases in between. The CDR3 has 13 amino acids. The CDR3 nucleotides read TGCGCCAGCAGCCTCCTCTCCAATGAAAAACTGTTTTTT. It codes for CASSLLSNEKLFF.

The rearrangement joins TRBV15 to TRBJ1-4, with D perhaps TRBD1 (5 bases). Germline loops: CDR1 LNHNV, CDR2 YYDKDF (reference sequence). Trimming removed 0 bases from V and 7 bases from J, with 12 bases in between. This CDR3 region has 15 residues. Here the CDR3 reads CATSREGAKSEKLFF. DNA of the CDR3: TGTGCCACCAGCAGAGAAGGGGCCAAGTCTGAAAAACTGTTTTTT.

This chain connects TRBV7-8 to TRBJ1-6; D might be TRBD1 (5 bases). Deletions cut 6 bases from V and 6 bases from J, with 15 bases between. The CDR3 is 15 residues long. Looked up from germline, CDR1 is SGHVS and CDR2 is FQNEAQ. CDR3 coding DNA: TGTGCCAGCAGTACCACACACGGGGGTAATTCACCCCTCCACTTT. Its protein is CASSTTHGGNSPLHF. The complete variable domain, with remaining parts taken from reference TRBV7-8 and TRBJ1-6, reads GAGVSQSPRYKVAKRGQDVALRCDPISGHVSLFWYQQALGQGPEFLTYFQNEAQLDKSGLPSDRFFAERPEGSVSTLKIQRTQQEDSAVYLCASSTTHGGNSPLHFGNGTRLTVT.

The chain combines TRBV5-1 with TRBJ1-4; tentative D call: TRBD1 (5 bases). CDR1 is SGHRS and CDR2 is YFSETQ in the germline V gene. The CDR3 runs to 13 residues. Trimming stripped 0 bases from V and 7 bases from J, with 7 bases between. The CDR3 sequence is CASSLAQGEKLFF. The CDR3 DNA follows: TGCGCCAGCAGCTTGGCCCAGGGTGAAAAACTGTTTTTT.

This clone was detected only once. This chain connects TRBV5-1 to TRBJ2-1; a possible D gene is TRBD1 (6 bases). The germline V and J ends were trimmed by 2 bases and 1 base, with 19 bases remaining between them. Per germline, CDR1 SGHRS and CDR2 YFSETQ. This CDR3 is 18 amino acids long. CDR3 bases: TGCGCCAGCAGCTTTATTCCGCCTGGCAGGGGTTCCTACAATGAGCAGTTCTTC. Translation: CASSFIPPGRGSYNEQFF.

The chain combines TRBV29-1 with TRBJ2-3; 8 bases line up with TRBD1. Germline CDR1 reads SQVTM; CDR2 reads ANQGSEA. The CDR3 loop spans 15 amino acids. The trim removed 7 bases at V and 0 bases at J, leaving 9 bases unmatched. In DNA form, the CDR3 reads TGCAGCGGTTCGACAGGGGTCGGTAGCACAGATACGCAGTATTTT. Its protein product is CSGSTGVGSTDTQYF.

The chain employs TRBV2 and TRBJ2-7, with D maybe TRBD1 (5 bases). CDR1 is SNHLY and CDR2 is FYNNEI in the germline V gene. The CDR3 sequence is 13 residues long. The V end lost 5 bases, the J end lost 3 bases, and 11 bases lay between the germline ends. CDR3 sequence reads: CASSTWGYYEQYF. The CDR3 coding sequence is TGTGCCAGCAGTACCTGGGGCTACTACGAGCAGTACTTC.

The chain carries TRBV18 and TRBJ1-5; unclear D gene. The CDR3 has 14 amino acids. CDR1 is KGHSH, CDR2 LQKENI, per germline. With 2 bases removed from V and 4 bases from J, the gap between germline ends came to 9 bases. CDR3: CASSPGQANQPQHF. The DNA of the CDR3 is TGTGCCAGCTCACCAGGGCAGGCAAATCAGCCCCAGCATTTT.

This clone showed up just a few times. The rearrangement uses TRBV5-1 and TRBJ2-5; TRBD2 agrees at 14 bases. Trimming cost V 9 bases and J 2 bases; bases outside gene matches: 9. The CDR3 runs 16 residues. Germline CDR1 and CDR2: SGHRS and YFSETQ. For the CDR3, the DNA is TGCGCCACCCGACCCGGACTAGCGGGGGGTCAAGAGACCCAGTACTTC. It translates to CATRPGLAGGQETQYF.

This clone was seen a single time. The V call is TRBV19, the J call TRBJ2-2, with D possibly TRBD1 on 6 matching bases. Trimming stripped 3 bases from V and 1 base from J, with 9 bases between. The CDR3 has 15 residues. CDR1 and CDR2 (germline): LNHDA, SQIVND (reference sequence). Here the CDR3 DNA reads TGTGCCAGTAGTATCTGGGGACAGAACACCGGGGAGCTGTTTTTT. Translation gives CASSIWGQNTGELFF.

The V gene is TRBV28, the J gene TRBJ2-1; perhaps TRBD2 as D (7 bases). This CDR3 is built from 15 residues. The V gene's germline CDR1 is MDHEN and CDR2 SYDVKM. The V gene lost 4 bases and the J gene lost 8 bases, with 18 bases spanning the gap. The CDR3: CASSSSGGHRDEQFF. The CDR3 DNA reads as TGTGCCAGCAGTTCCTCCGGGGGGCACCGGGATGAGCAGTTCTTC.

The rearrangement links TRBV19 to TRBJ1-3; D remains unclear. Germline CDR1 and CDR2: LNHDA and SQIVND (reference sequence). The ends were cut back, 4 bases at V and 1 base at J, with 11 bases in the middle. The CDR3 extends over 15 amino acids. This CDR3 reads CASSKPVLSGNTIYF. In DNA form, the CDR3 reads TGTGCCAGTAGTAAACCGGTTCTTTCTGGAAACACCATATATTTT.

This rearrangement joins TRBV24-1 to TRBJ2-5, with 12 bases fitting TRBD2. There are 17 residues in the CDR3. V lost 2 bases and J lost 4; bases outside the gene matches: 7. CDR1 KGHDR and CDR2 SFDVKD come from the germline V gene. The CDR3 nucleotides read TGTGCCACCAGTGATTCCAGACTAGCGGGGGATCGAGAGACCCAGTACTTC. This gives the protein CATSDSRLAGDRETQYF.